This T cell receptor (beta chain) was documented in a study of post-analysis software for immune sequencing data. This clonotype has more than one count but fewer than ten. The target antigen is unknown. General observations from the study: Patients showed TRBV5-6, TRBV5-1 and TRBV20-1 among five TRBV segments more frequent than in controls.

Germline V lookup: CDR1 SQVTM, CDR2 ANQGSEA. This CDR3 spans 15 amino acids. Tagging with unique molecular identifiers was a feature of the TCR beta cDNA libraries. MiXCR, applied by TCRdb to the PCR reads, yields one record per CDR3 protein. The repertoire holds 450,000 to 650,000 distinct CDR3 sequences, with around 40% as singletons. This receptor was obtained from a girl between 5 and 17 years old with multiple sclerosis. The source material was blood. The chain links TRBV29-1 to TRBJ2-5; the match to TRBD2 covers 13 bases. Matching the DNA end better, TRBJ2-7 makes the J call doubtful. As DNA, the CDR3 is TGCAGCGTCTCGAAGGGACTAGCGGGAATCTACGAGCAGTACTTC. Amino acid sequence: CSVSKGLAGIYEQYF.